The entry below describes one T cell receptor (beta chain). TCR beta CDR3 region amplification was performed from RNA transcripts. Primed by the HTBI set, a first-round RT-PCR was run on the TCR CDR3. A single record per CDR3 protein comes from TCRdb applying MiXCR to the multiplex PCR reads. This repertoire shows about 480,000 distinct CDR3 sequences, roughly an eighth found once; its top ten account for around a sixth. The sample originates from a study of T cells in Graves' hyperthyroidism and ophthalmopathy. Per the germline V gene, CDR1 is MGHRA and CDR2 is YSYEKL. Trimming removed 0 bases from V and 5 bases from J; junction bases left unmatched: 16. The CDR3 is made up of 19 amino acids.

The gene calls are TRBV4-1 and TRBJ2-1, with 7 bases fitting TRBD2. This sequence was found in a woman aged 18 to 35 with Graves' hyperthyroidism. Source material: blood. The CDR3 region is CASSQDPLLARASNNEQFF. CDR3 nucleotide sequence: TGCGCCAGCAGCCAAGACCCATTACTAGCGCGAGCCTCGAACAATGAGCAGTTCTTC.